This entry lists 5 T cell receptor beta chains sequenced from one sample in a study of regulatory T cells in long-lasting Graves disease. Time point defined: newly diagnosed GD, antithyroid drugs for less than 3 months. RNA extracted from PBMCs served as the sequencing template. Sequencing libraries for TCR beta were prepared with iRepertoire HTBI primers and Arm-PCR of CDR3 regions. In TCRdb, the multiplex PCR reads were re-called with MiXCR into one record per CDR3 protein. Of fewer than 350,000 distinct CDR3 sequences detected, 15% to 20% appear once; the ten largest clones hold about two fifths. Sequencing used peripheral blood mononuclear cells (PBMCs), obtained at new diagnosis, from a patient treated with antithyroid drugs. Receptors were obtained from a female donor with Graves disease.

There are many counts of this clonotype. The V call is TRBV18, the J call TRBJ2-1, with TRBD2 matching 10 bases. Germline CDR1 and CDR2: KGHSH and LQKENI. The CDR3 extends over 15 amino acids. V dropped 3 bases and J dropped 9; count of bases not matched to a gene: 8. This CDR3 is CASSPLAGVGGEQFF. The CDR3 DNA sequence: TGTGCCAGCTCACCGCTAGCGGGAGTCGGGGGTGAGCAGTTCTTC.

In DNA form, the CDR3 reads TGTGCCACCAGTGGCCGGGCAGGTAGAAACACCGGGGAGCTGTTTTTT. Amino acid sequence: CATSGRAGRNTGELFF. This rearrangement joins TRBV24-1 to TRBJ2-2; no firm D call. With 5 bases removed from V and 2 bases from J, the gap between germline ends came to 14 bases. The CDR3 is 16 amino acids. The V gene's germline CDR1 is KGHDR and CDR2 SFDVKD.

This clonotype appeared many times. V gene TRBV6-5 combines with J gene TRBJ2-2; 7 bases match TRBD2. CDR1 and CDR2 from the germline V gene are MNHEY and SVGAGI. The CDR3 consists of 16 residues. V shed 2 bases and J 2 bases; nucleotides not matched to a gene: 5. The CDR3 spells CASSYGSSGNTGELFF. The CDR3 nucleotides read TGTGCCAGCAGTTACGGGTCTAGCGGTAACACCGGGGAGCTGTTTTTT.

This clonotype was observed at least ten times. The chain links TRBV12-3 or TRBV12-4 to TRBJ2-4, with D tentatively TRBD1 or TRBD2 (6 bases each). The CDR3 has 19 amino acids. V was clipped by 2 bases and J by 0 bases, with 20 bases between them. The CDR3 protein is CASSLNLGGSWVAKNIQYF. The CDR3 DNA sequence: TGTGCCAGCAGTTTAAATCTGGGGGGCAGTTGGGTAGCCAAAAACATTCAGTACTTC.

The genes are TRBV20-1 and TRBJ2-1; a possible D gene is TRBD1 (5 bases). V was cut by 0 bases and J by 7 bases, with 13 bases left in between. CDR1 DFQATT and CDR2 SNEGSKA come from the germline V gene (reference sequence). This CDR3 has 14 residues. The CDR3, as DNA: TGCAGTGCTAGAGATTGGGGCTTTTCTAATGAGCAGTTCTTC. Residues: CSARDWGFSNEQFF.